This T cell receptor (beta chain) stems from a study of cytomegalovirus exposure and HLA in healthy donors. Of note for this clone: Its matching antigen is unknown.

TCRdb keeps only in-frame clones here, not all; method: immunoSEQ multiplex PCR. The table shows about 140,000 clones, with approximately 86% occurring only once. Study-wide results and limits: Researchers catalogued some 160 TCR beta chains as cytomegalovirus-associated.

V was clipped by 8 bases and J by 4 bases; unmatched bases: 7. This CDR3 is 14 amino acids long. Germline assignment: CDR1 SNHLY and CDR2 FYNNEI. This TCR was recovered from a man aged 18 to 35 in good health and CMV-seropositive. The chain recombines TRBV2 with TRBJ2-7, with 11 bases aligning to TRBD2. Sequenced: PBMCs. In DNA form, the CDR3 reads TGTGCCAGCTCGATGGGACTAGCGGTATACGAGCAGTACTTC. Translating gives CASSMGLAVYEQYF.